The 13 T cell receptor beta chains below come from one sample, sequenced in a study of T cells after posttransplantation cyclophosphamide. This table comes from immunoSEQ multiplex PCR, and its TCRdb copy is limited to in-frame clones, with some not included. The data hold tens of thousands of clones, with around 80% observed a single time. Treatment was busulfan-fludarabine conditioning, a marrow graft, and cyclophosphamide on days +3 and +4. This specimen was CD4+ T cells sorted from blood, taken 1,900 to 2,000 days after a stem cell transplant with posttransplant cyclophosphamide. These receptors were collected from a female patient aged 40-50 years who received an allogeneic stem cell transplant from a related donor, was CMV-positive, and had no GVHD. Some T cells could come from the graft donor.

This clone has just one count. The gene calls are TRBV5-1 and TRBJ2-3; a possible D gene is TRBD1 (5 bases). Trimming shortened V by 1 base and J by 2 bases, and 14 bases separated the two germline ends. Germline values: CDR1 SGHRS, CDR2 YFSETQ. The CDR3 runs to 16 residues. The CDR3 is CASSLLTAINTDTQYF. The CDR3 nucleotides read TGCGCCAGCAGCTTGCTGACAGCAATAAACACAGATACGCAGTATTTT.

This clone was seen only a few times. The V and J genes are TRBV10-3 and TRBJ1-2; no definite D call. This CDR3 comprises 15 residues. Trimming took off 4 bases at V and 3 bases at J, with 15 bases between the two ends. Germline assignment: CDR1 ENHRY and CDR2 SYGVKD. The CDR3 region is CAISVTKNGDYGYTF. Written as DNA, the CDR3 is TGTGCCATCAGTGTTACAAAGAACGGGGACTATGGCTACACCTTC.

In this sample, this clone turned up a few times. CDR3 DNA sequence: TGTGCCAGCAGTCCGACAGGGATGACTGAAGCTTTCTTT. As protein: CASSPTGMTEAFF. V and J are TRBV5-6 and TRBJ1-1; 7 nucleotides line up with TRBD1. Trimming removed 5 bases from V and 5 bases from J; junction bases left unmatched: 6. The V gene's germline CDR1 is SGHDT and CDR2 YYEEEE. CDR3 length equals 13 residues.

V is TRBV5-1 and J is TRBJ2-5; 10 bases map to TRBD1. Losses at the gene ends were 0 bases for V and 1 base for J; bases not matched to a gene: 6. Germline V gene data show CDR1 as SGHRS and CDR2 as YFSETQ. There are 17 residues in the CDR3. CDR3 protein: CASSLAPGQGRQETQYF. CDR3 bases: TGCGCCAGCAGCTTGGCTCCGGGACAGGGGCGCCAAGAGACCCAGTACTTC.

The chain has TRBV7-9 and TRBJ1-1; TRBD1 aligns across 9 bases. The CDR3 consists of 17 residues. CDR1 is SEHNR, CDR2 FQNEAQ, per germline (reference sequence). Unmatched junction bases numbered 6, after V lost 1 base and J lost 0 bases. The CDR3 bases are TGTGCCAGCAGCTTAGAACAGGGGGCTCACATGAACACTGAAGCTTTCTTT. It translates to CASSLEQGAHMNTEAFF.

The rearrangement links TRBV29-1 to TRBJ1-2; 8 nucleotides agree with TRBD1. Germline V gives CDR1 SQVTM, CDR2 ANQGSEA. Germline trimming cut 2 bases from V and 8 bases from J; bases unmatched to any gene: 10. This CDR3 has 14 amino acids. The CDR3 sequence is CSVEFGGTGSGYTF. Written as DNA, the CDR3 is TGCAGCGTTGAATTTGGGGGGACAGGTAGCGGCTACACCTTC.

V and J are TRBV27 and TRBJ1-6, with a weak D call TRBD1 (5 bases). The V and J ends lost 2 bases and 8 bases respectively, with 19 bases between them. This CDR3 has 17 residues. Looked up from germline, CDR1 is MNHEY and CDR2 is SMNVEV (reference sequence). The CDR3 is CASSLGRGTMTHSPLHF. CDR3 sequence (DNA): TGTGCCAGCAGTTTAGGGCGGGGGACCATGACTCATTCACCCCTCCACTTT.

The chain joins TRBV21-1 to TRBJ1-6; TRBD1, the D gene given by the table, was not confirmed from the DNA. TRBV21-1 is listed as a pseudogene. The CDR3 loop spans 20 amino acids. CDR3 loop: CASSKLSSGQRSSYNSPLHF. The CDR3 DNA is TGTGCCAGCAGCAAATTATCCTCTGGACAGCGGAGCTCCTATAATTCACCCCTCCACTTT.

This clone has just a few counts. This chain connects TRBV15 to TRBJ1-2; tentatively, D is TRBD1 (5 bases). V lost 1 base to trimming and J lost 5 bases, with 11 bases between them. This CDR3 region has 14 residues. The germline CDR1 and CDR2 sequences are LNHNV and YYDKDF (reference sequence). CDR3 sequence reads: CATSRVQGRYGYTF. Here the CDR3 DNA reads TGTGCCACCAGCAGAGTCCAGGGAAGGTATGGCTACACCTTC. The full variable domain, rest sourced from reference TRBV15 and TRBJ1-2, is DAMVIQNPRYQVTQFGKPVTLSCSQTLNHNVMYWYQQKSSQAPKLLFHYYDKDFNNEADTPDNFQSRRPNTSFCFLDIRSPGLGDTAMYLCATSRVQGRYGYTFGSGTRLTVV.

This clone has a handful of counts. The rearrangement links TRBV19 to TRBJ2-5; no clear D. This CDR3 is built from 14 residues. Per the germline V gene, CDR1 is LNHDA and CDR2 is SQIVND (reference sequence). V lost 4 bases, J lost 5 bases, and 14 bases lay in between. The CDR3 DNA reads as TGTGCCAGTAGTAGCGACACGGTCCACGAGACCCAGTACTTC. The encoded protein is CASSSDTVHETQYF.

The chain joins TRBV9 to TRBJ1-3; 9 nucleotides align to TRBD1. Unmatched junction bases numbered 3, after V lost 1 base and J lost 4 bases. The CDR3 spans 15 residues. The V gene's germline CDR1 is SGDLS and CDR2 YYNGEE. The CDR3 DNA reads TGTGCCAGCAGCGTAACAGGGGGCGGCGGAAACACCATATATTTT. Translated: CASSVTGGGGNTIYF.

This sequence joins TRBV7-2 and TRBJ2-7; 8 nucleotides line up with TRBD1. Germline V lookup: CDR1 SGHTA, CDR2 FQGNSA. The CDR3 sequence is 16 residues long. J lost 2 bases, V lost 5 bases, and 11 bases had no gene match. In nucleotides, the CDR3 is TGTGCCAGCAGCCTACGGACAGGGCGGAAAACCTACGAGCAGTACTTC. Translated, it gives CASSLRTGRKTYEQYF.

The chain employs TRBV6-5 and TRBJ2-7, with D possibly matching TRBD1 (6 bases). Trimming cost V 5 bases and J 6 bases, with 17 bases left between them. CDR3 size: 14 residues. Germline V lookup: CDR1 MNHEY, CDR2 SVGAGI. The CDR3 coding sequence is TGTGCCAGCAGTCATCCGGGACAAACCCCCGAGCAGTACTTC. Its protein is CASSHPGQTPEQYF.